The present TCR beta chain was sequenced within a study of shared clonotypes between healthy human individuals. For this clone: Other DNA sequences in this specimen translate into the identical CDR3.

The CDR3 runs 15 residues. The V gene's germline CDR1 is SGHRS and CDR2 YFSETQ. V lost 2 bases to trimming and J lost 0 bases; unmatched junction nucleotides: 3. TCRdb keeps only in-frame clones here, not all; method: immunoSEQ multiplex PCR. The data show a few million clones, around nine tenths seen once. This sequence originates from a man younger than 30 in good health. Sequences were obtained from naive CD4+ T cells sorted from blood. Subset reported: CD45RA+ positively selected. The chain combines TRBV5-1 with TRBJ2-3; 7 bases agree with TRBD2. CDR3 residues: CASSFSGSSTDTQYF. CDR3 in DNA: TGCGCCAGCAGCTTTAGCGGGTCTAGCACAGATACGCAGTATTTT.